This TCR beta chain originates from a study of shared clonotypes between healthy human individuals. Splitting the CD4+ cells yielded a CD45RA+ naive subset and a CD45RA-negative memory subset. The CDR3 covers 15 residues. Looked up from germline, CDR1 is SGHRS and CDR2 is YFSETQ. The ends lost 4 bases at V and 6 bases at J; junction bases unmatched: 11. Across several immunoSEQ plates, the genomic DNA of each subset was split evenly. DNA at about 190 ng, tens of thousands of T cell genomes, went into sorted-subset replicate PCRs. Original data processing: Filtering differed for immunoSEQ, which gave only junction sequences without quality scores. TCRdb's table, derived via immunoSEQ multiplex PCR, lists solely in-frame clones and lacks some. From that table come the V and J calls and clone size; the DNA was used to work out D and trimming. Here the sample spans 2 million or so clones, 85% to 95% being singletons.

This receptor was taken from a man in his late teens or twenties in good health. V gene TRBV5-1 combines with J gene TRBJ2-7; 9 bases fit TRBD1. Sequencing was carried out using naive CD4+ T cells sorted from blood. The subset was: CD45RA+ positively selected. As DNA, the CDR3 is TGCGCCAGCAGCCCGGGGACAGGGATCCGCGGCGAGCAGTACTTC. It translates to CASSPGTGIRGEQYF.